One and the same sample provided the 4 T cell receptor beta chains below, sequenced in a study of cytotoxic CD8 clonotypes in ibrutinib-treated CLL. Clones were sequenced by immunoSEQ multiplex PCR, and TCRdb holds only the in-frame ones, with some missing. Counted here are about 76,000 clones, over 80% occurring once; the ten biggest clones make up about 36%. The sequenced sample was PBMCs, obtained after 24 months of ibrutinib treatment. Source of these receptors: a human donor with chronic lymphocytic leukemia.

Of note for this clone: Additional DNA sequences in this sample encode the identical CDR3. The CDR3 loop is CASSAETSGSYEQYF. The CDR3 DNA follows: TGTGCCAGCAGCGCAGAGACTAGCGGGAGCTACGAGCAGTACTTC. This chain uses TRBV9 with TRBJ2-7; 12 nucleotides align to TRBD2. CDR1 is SGDLS and CDR2 is YYNGEE in the germline V gene. J gave up 3 bases and V 3 bases, and 4 bases lay outside the gene matches. The CDR3 consists of 15 residues. Full variable domain (missing parts from reference TRBV9 and TRBJ2-7): DSGVTQTPKHLITATGQRVTLRCSPRSGDLSVYWYQQSLDQGLQFLIQYYNGEERAKGNILERFSAQQFPDLHSELNLSSLELGDSALYFCASSAETSGSYEQYFGPGTRLTVT.

V usage is TRBV30 and J usage is TRBJ2-5; 13 bases agree with TRBD2. Germline CDR1 GTSNPN, CDR2 SVGIG (reference sequence). The CDR3 extends over 15 amino acids. The V gene end was trimmed by 5 bases and the J gene end by 3 bases; junction bases not matched to a gene: 6. CDR3 sequence reads: CAWDIGLAGEETQYF. In DNA, the CDR3 is TGTGCCTGGGATATCGGACTAGCGGGAGAAGAGACCCAGTACTTC.

J is TRBJ1-5 and V is TRBV27; TRBD1 matches 8 bases. The CDR3 totals 16 residues. Germline V gene lookup returns CDR1 MNHEY and CDR2 SMNVEV (reference sequence). Germline trimming cut 4 bases from V and 0 bases from J; bases unmatched to any gene: 5. CDR3 DNA sequence: TGTGCCAGCAGTTCACGACAGGGGCATAGCAATCAGCCCCAGCATTTT. It codes for CASSSRQGHSNQPQHF.

On this clone: The sample holds other DNA sequences that translate to the same CDR3. The genes are TRBV9 and TRBJ2-3; no firm D call. The CDR3 has 14 residues. Looked up from germline, CDR1 is SGDLS and CDR2 is YYNGEE. Trimming removed 2 bases from V and 1 base from J, with 8 bases in between. The DNA for the CDR3 is TGTGCCAGCAGCGTGGAACAGCGCACAGATACGCAGTATTTT. It specifies CASSVEQRTDTQYF.